Shown below are 31 T cell receptor beta chains from a single sample sequenced in a study of T-cell reconstitution after alpha-beta-depleted transplantation in children (dated by TCRdb to the mid-2010s). Receptor amplification or capture employed PCR. The instrument was an Illumina HiSeq 2500. TCR library preparation used molecular barcoding, with unique molecular identifiers applied to normalize quantification of the TCRbeta repertoire. TCRdb reanalyzed the raw reads on its own, using fastp at Q25 for trimming and MiXCR for clone calling, and kept in-frame beta chains. Identical CDR3 proteins give one entry, which carries the most common genes and DNA. This sample holds fewer than 350,000 distinct CDR3 sequences; 11% were observed only once. The ten top clones hold roughly a quarter of the sample. What the treatment or condition label conveys for this sample: allogeneic hematopoietic cell transplantation with graft depleted of TCRalphabeta T cells and CD19 B cells.

Sequencing was performed on peripheral blood, taken 180 days after TCRalphabeta/CD19-depleted stem cell transplant. The origin of the receptors is a male patient aged 2 to 9 who had a stem cell transplant for chronic granulomatous disease, so the T cells may come from the graft donor.

This clonotype has at least ten counts. In DNA form, the CDR3 reads TGCAGTGCTAGAGTCCGAGAGACCCAGTACTTC. It encodes CSARVRETQYF. The chain combines TRBV20-1 with TRBJ2-5, with D hard to call. The CDR3 is 11 residues long. V was clipped by 1 base and J by 4 bases, with 4 bases between them. The germline CDR1 and CDR2 sequences are DFQATT and SNEGSKA (reference sequence).

A word on this clonotype: This may stem from a read error, because a much larger clone lies one nucleotide away. V is TRBV6-2 or TRBV6-3 and J is TRBJ2-3; D is possibly TRBD2 (6 bases). Trimming pared 7 bases from V and 2 bases from J, leaving 16 bases between. Germline V lookup: CDR1 MNHEY, CDR2 SVGEGT. This CDR3 contains 15 residues. Here the CDR3 DNA reads TGTGCCAGCAAGCGTGGCGGGACGGTCACAGATACGCAGTATTTT. Its translation: CASKRGGTVTDTQYF.

This clonotype occurred many times. This chain uses TRBV5-1 with TRBJ2-1, with 7 bases that match TRBD2. Per the germline V gene, CDR1 is SGHRS and CDR2 is YFSETQ. The ends lost 5 bases at V and 0 bases at J; junction bases unmatched: 2. This CDR3 is 14 amino acids long. CDR3 in DNA: TGCGCCAGCAGTGCGGGAGACTCCTACAATGAGCAGTTCTTC. Translating gives CASSAGDSYNEQFF.

Ten or more counts support this clonotype. The V gene is TRBV12-3 or TRBV12-4, the J gene TRBJ2-5; a possible D gene is TRBD1 (6 bases). V lost 7 bases and J lost 1, with 16 bases in between. The CDR3 has 15 residues. The CDR3 region has the DNA TGTGCCAGCACCCTGGGGGCCGCTACCCAAGAGACCCAGTACTTC. Protein sequence: CASTLGAATQETQYF.

This clonotype was observed many times. The DNA for the CDR3 is TGCGCCAGCAGCCAAGGGATCAGCAGCTCCTACGAGCAGTACTTC. This encodes CASSQGISSSYEQYF. The chain recombines TRBV4-1 with TRBJ2-7; D is unresolved. The CDR3 contains 15 residues. Between the trimmed V and J ends, which lost 1 base and 0 bases, there was a span of 10 bases. Germline lookup yields CDR1 MGHRA and CDR2 YSYEKL.

Regarding this clonotype: A read error may explain this, as a much larger clone is one base away. The chain recombines TRBV20-1 with TRBJ2-2; D may correspond to TRBD1 or TRBD2 (6 bases each). Germline assignment: CDR1 DFQATT and CDR2 SNEGSKA (reference sequence). The CDR3 is 15 amino acids. The CDR3 reads CSATTTGGFTVELFF. In DNA form, the CDR3 reads TGCAGTGCTACGACTACCGGGGGCTTCACCGTGGAGCTGTTTTTT.

A note on this clonotype: A much larger clone differs by one base, so this may be a read error. This rearrangement joins TRBV18 to TRBJ2-3; D is unresolved. The CDR3 runs to 13 residues. V lost 2 bases to trimming and J lost 7 bases, with 10 bases between them. CDR1 KGHSH and CDR2 LQKENI come from the germline V gene. CDR3 DNA: TGTGCCAGCTCACCATTGGACCGGAATACGCAGTATTTT. This translates into CASSPLDRNTQYF.

This clonotype was detected ten times or more. The chain employs TRBV25-1 and TRBJ2-7; the match to TRBD2 covers 10 bases. V lost 6 bases, J lost 2 bases, and 7 bases stayed unmatched. Germline V CDR1 and CDR2: MGHDK, SYGVNS. There are 15 residues in the CDR3. CDR3 nucleotide sequence: TGTGCCAGCAGCTTAGCGGGAGGACCTACCTACGAGCAGTACTTC. This codes for CASSLAGGPTYEQYF.

The chain is built from TRBV7-8 and TRBJ2-1; 11 positions match TRBD2. The CDR3 consists of 16 residues. Looked up from germline, CDR1 is SGHVS and CDR2 is FQNEAQ. The ends lost 5 bases at V and 5 bases at J; junction bases unmatched: 8. CDR3 in DNA: TGTGCCAGCAGCCCATTAGCGGGGGGGCGCGACAATGAGCAGTTCTTC. Translation: CASSPLAGGRDNEQFF.

In this sample, this clonotype turned up many times. This chain connects TRBV7-8 to TRBJ2-5, with 10 bases lining up with TRBD2. Germline loops: CDR1 SGHVS, CDR2 FQNEAQ. Trimming took 0 bases from V and 1 from J; bases not matched to a gene: 8. The CDR3 sequence is 18 residues long. In DNA, the CDR3 is TGTGCCAGCAGCTTAGCGCCTAGGGGGACTAGCGCCCAAGAGACCCAGTACTTC. It translates to CASSLAPRGTSAQETQYF.

The table lists this clonotype with many counts. The V and J genes are TRBV20-1 and TRBJ2-1, with D possibly being TRBD1 (5 bases). The CDR3 extends over 16 amino acids. The V gene's germline CDR1 is DFQATT and CDR2 SNEGSKA (reference sequence). V was shortened by 0 bases and J by 3 bases, with 15 bases between the two germline ends. The chain's CDR3 is CSARDLATDSYNEQFF. The CDR3 DNA is TGCAGTGCTAGAGATTTGGCAACCGACAGCTACAATGAGCAGTTCTTC.

This clonotype was observed many times. V usage is TRBV4-3 and J usage is TRBJ2-1, with D perhaps matching TRBD1 (6 bases). Deletions cut 0 bases from V and 7 bases from J, with 13 bases between. This CDR3 contains 15 residues. Germline loops: CDR1 LGHNA, CDR2 YSLEER. The CDR3 sequence: CASSQDHWTVNEQFF. CDR3 nucleotides: TGCGCCAGCAGCCAAGATCACTGGACAGTTAATGAGCAGTTCTTC.

V is TRBV4-2 and J is TRBJ2-1; 11 bases are a match to TRBD2. This CDR3 region has 20 residues. Looked up from germline, CDR1 is LGHNA and CDR2 is YNFKEQ. With V trimmed by 0 bases and J by 0 bases, 10 bases remained unmatched. In DNA form, the CDR3 reads TGTGCCAGCAGCCAAGATTCGGGACTAGCGGTCCCAAGCTCCTACAATGAGCAGTTCTTC. As protein: CASSQDSGLAVPSSYNEQFF.

As concerns this clonotype: This could be a read error, since a much larger clone is one nucleotide away. V usage is TRBV5-1 and J usage is TRBJ2-5; no clear D gene. The V gene lost 7 bases and the J gene lost 5 bases, with 15 bases spanning the gap. There are 13 residues in the CDR3. The V gene's germline CDR1 is SGHRS and CDR2 YFSETQ. This chain's CDR3 is CASLLRKIETQYF. CDR3 sequence (DNA): TGCGCCAGCCTATTGCGAAAAATCGAGACCCAGTACTTC.

This clonotype was detected ten times or more. This chain links TRBV20-1 with TRBJ2-2; 10 bases line up with TRBD2. The CDR3 spans 16 residues. Looked up from germline, CDR1 is DFQATT and CDR2 is SNEGSKA (reference sequence). With V trimmed by 0 bases and J by 7 bases, 8 bases remained unmatched. The CDR3 spells CSARDPVAGGYGELFF. As DNA, the CDR3 is TGCAGTGCTAGAGATCCTGTAGCGGGAGGATACGGGGAGCTGTTTTTT.

This clonotype was recorded many times. This CDR3 reads CASSLIRGGELFF. In DNA form, the CDR3 reads TGTGCCAGCAGCTTAATCCGGGGCGGGGAGCTGTTTTTT. The chain carries TRBV7-2 and TRBJ2-2; the D gene is possibly TRBD2 (5 bases). The V and J ends lost 2 bases and 7 bases respectively, with 8 bases between them. Per germline, CDR1 SGHTA and CDR2 FQGNSA. The length of the CDR3 is 13 residues.

This clonotype was picked up many times. The chain links TRBV18 to TRBJ1-2; possibly TRBD1 for D (6 bases). The CDR3 totals 14 residues. The V and J ends lost 6 bases and 1 base respectively, with 12 bases between them. Germline V gives CDR1 KGHSH, CDR2 LQKENI. This chain's CDR3 is CASSPTGVNYGYTF. The CDR3 bases are TGTGCCAGCTCGCCGACAGGCGTTAACTATGGCTACACCTTC. Complete variable domain (other parts from reference TRBV18 and TRBJ1-2): NAGVMQNPRHLVRRRGQEARLRCSPMKGHSHVYWYRQLPEEGLKFMVYLQKENIIDESGMPKERFSAEFPKEGPSILRIQQVVRGDSAAYFCASSPTGVNYGYTFGSGTRLTVV.

This clonotype was counted ten times or more. The CDR3 is CSAGAGQFYEQYF. The CDR3 coding sequence is TGCAGTGCTGGGGCGGGACAGTTTTACGAGCAGTACTTC. The chain carries TRBV20-1 and TRBJ2-7, with D possibly TRBD1 on 7 matching bases. CDR1 DFQATT and CDR2 SNEGSKA come from the germline V gene (reference sequence). Trimming shortened V by 5 bases and J by 4 bases, and 15 bases separated the two germline ends. The CDR3 is 13 amino acids.

Details on this clonotype: This may be a read error: a much more frequent sequence differs by one nucleotide. This chain links TRBV12-3 or TRBV12-4 with TRBJ1-1; 9 nucleotides align to TRBD1. The CDR3 is 15 residues long. The CDR3 here is CGSSFGTGPNTEAFF. CDR3 coding DNA: TGTGGCAGCAGTTTCGGGACAGGGCCAAACACTGAAGCTTTCTTT.

Concerning this clonotype: The junction differs from germline at one of its ends, possibly a read error. The chain uses TRBV12-3 or TRBV12-4 and TRBJ1-3; D uncertain. The CDR3 covers 11 residues. The CDR3 here is CASSLGKGRNF. As DNA, the CDR3 is TGTGCCAGCAGTCTAGGGAAGGGTAGAAATTTT.

Ten or more counts support this clonotype. The V call is TRBV20-1, the J call TRBJ1-2; D ambiguous. The CDR3 extends over 12 amino acids. The V gene lost 1 base and the J gene lost 5 bases, with 8 bases spanning the gap. Germline V gene data show CDR1 as DFQATT and CDR2 as SNEGSKA (reference sequence). CDR3 in DNA: TGCAGTGCTAGAGGATTAGGATATGGCTACACCTTC. This encodes CSARGLGYGYTF.

In its sample, this clonotype was seen many times. This chain joins TRBV7-2 and TRBJ2-1; D unresolved. Trimming pared 1 base from V and 14 bases from J, leaving 12 bases between. Germline V gives CDR1 SGHTA, CDR2 FQGNSA. CDR3 length: 12 residues. The CDR3 loop reads CASSLEYERKFF. Here the CDR3 DNA reads TGTGCCAGCAGCTTAGAGTACGAACGCAAGTTCTTC.

Many counts were recorded for this clonotype. The CDR3 coding sequence is TGCAGTGCTAGATCTGCCGCGACCACCTACGAGCAGTACTTC. Translation gives CSARSAATTYEQYF. This chain uses TRBV20-1 with TRBJ2-7; D remains ambiguous. The CDR3 contains 14 residues. CDR1 and CDR2 from the germline V gene are DFQATT and SNEGSKA (reference sequence). V was cut by 2 bases and J by 2 bases, with 13 bases left in between.

The rearrangement uses TRBV11-1 and TRBJ1-3; no clear D gene. V lost 4 bases and J lost 9, with 28 bases in between. This CDR3 contains 18 residues. The germline gives CDR1 SGHAT, CDR2 FQDESV (reference sequence). CDR3 region: CASSSTKSSGWAGGTIYF. The CDR3 coding sequence is TGTGCCAGCAGCTCAACTAAGAGTTCAGGTTGGGCTGGTGGCACCATATATTTT.

This clonotype was found many times. This chain joins TRBV9 and TRBJ2-1, with 13 bases fitting TRBD2. This CDR3 region has 17 residues. The ends lost 7 bases at V and 0 bases at J; junction bases unmatched: 7. CDR1 and CDR2 from the germline V gene are SGDLS and YYNGEE. This CDR3 is CASSGLAGELSYNEQFF. DNA of the CDR3: TGTGCCAGCTCAGGACTAGCGGGAGAACTCTCCTACAATGAGCAGTTCTTC.

The table lists this clonotype with many counts. CDR3 in DNA: TGCGCCAGCAGCAGCATTGGGCACTATGGCTACACCTTC. It encodes CASSSIGHYGYTF. V gene TRBV4-3 combines with J gene TRBJ1-2; D is uncertain. Germline V lookup: CDR1 LGHNA, CDR2 YSLEER. V lost 5 bases and J 3 bases, leaving 10 bases between the germline ends. The CDR3 covers 13 residues.

This clonotype was seen only a few times. The chain links TRBV10-3 to TRBJ1-5, with 8 bases identical to TRBD1. This CDR3 region has 14 residues. The V gene's germline CDR1 is ENHRY and CDR2 SYGVKD. Unmatched junction bases numbered 5, after V lost 5 bases and J lost 5 bases. The CDR3 sequence: CAISLQGDYQPQHF. CDR3 nucleotides: TGTGCCATCAGTTTACAGGGGGATTATCAGCCCCAGCATTTT.

The chain employs TRBV6-5 and TRBJ2-5; D gene unclear. The CDR3 consists of 16 residues. CDR1 is MNHEY and CDR2 is SVGAGI in the germline V gene. V lost 2 bases, J lost 1 base, and 14 bases lay in between. The CDR3 nucleotides are TGTGCCAGCAGTTACCAACTCGGGCCACTCCAAGAGACCCAGTACTTC. Encoded protein: CASSYQLGPLQETQYF.

Notes on this clonotype: A clone one base away is much larger, so this may be a read error. J is TRBJ2-1 and V is TRBV3-1, with D unclear. CDR1 LGHDT and CDR2 YNNKEL come from the germline V gene (reference sequence). Deletions cut 1 base from V and 14 bases from J, with 15 bases between. This CDR3 spans 13 amino acids. CDR3 region: CASSQVGFHSKFF. Here the CDR3 DNA reads TGTGCCAGCAGCCAAGTAGGGTTTCACTCAAAGTTCTTC.

The sample holds many counts of this clonotype. This chain links TRBV20-1 with TRBJ2-2; D is perhaps TRBD2 (6 bases). V was clipped by 3 bases and J by 3 bases, with 8 bases between them. In germline, CDR1 is DFQATT, CDR2 SNEGSKA (reference sequence). The CDR3 length is 13 residues. CDR3 sequence: CSASGGDTGELFF. As DNA, the CDR3 is TGCAGTGCTAGCGGGGGAGACACCGGGGAGCTGTTTTTT.

Of note for this clonotype: A much larger clone lies one base from this, so it may be a read error. The chain links TRBV7-8 to TRBJ2-7; 8 bases fit TRBD1. Germline lookup yields CDR1 SGHVS and CDR2 FQNEAQ. The CDR3 extends over 15 amino acids. Trimming took 8 bases from V and 6 from J; bases not matched to a gene: 15. The CDR3 region is CASGKTGGFAGEQYF. CDR3 nucleotides: TGTGCCAGCGGAAAAACAGGGGGTTTCGCGGGCGAGCAGTACTTC.